These 30 T cell receptor beta chains came from one sample sequenced in a study of blood T cell repertoires in COVID-19. Data came from immunoSEQ multiplex PCR; TCRdb stores just in-frame clones and leaves some out. The sample has 150,000 to 200,000 clones; approximately 83% are singletons. The sample was peripheral blood. The receptor set was obtained from a woman aged 60-70 years with acute or convalescent COVID-19.

The chain uses TRBV30 and TRBJ1-3, with a possible D match to TRBD1 (5 bases). Trimming stripped 2 bases from V and 0 bases from J, with 17 bases between. From germline, CDR1 is GTSNPN and CDR2 SVGIG (reference sequence). The CDR3 spans 17 residues. The CDR3 DNA follows: TGTGCCTGGAGTCAATTGCTTGGGGCCCGCTCTGGAAACACCATATATTTT. This translates into CAWSQLLGARSGNTIYF.

This rearrangement joins TRBV2 to TRBJ2-1, with 11 bases identical to TRBD2. There are 15 residues in the CDR3. V dropped 2 bases and J dropped 7; count of bases not matched to a gene: 4. The germline V gene encodes CDR1 SNHLY and CDR2 FYNNEI. CDR3 DNA: TGTGCCAGCAGTGAAACTAGCGGGGGACCGAATGAGCAGTTCTTC. Translated, it gives CASSETSGGPNEQFF.

The CDR3 DNA sequence: TGTGCCAGCAGCCAGGGTAGCGGGGGGTCCTACAATGAGCAGTTCTTC. Protein sequence: CASSQGSGGSYNEQFF. This chain connects TRBV14 to TRBJ2-1; 10 bases map to TRBD2. The CDR3 consists of 16 residues. Germline trimming cut 3 bases from V and 1 base from J; bases unmatched to any gene: 3. CDR1 is SGHDN, CDR2 FVKESK, per germline. Filled out from reference TRBV14 and TRBJ2-1, the complete variable domain reads EAGVTQFPSHSVIEKGQTVTLRCDPISGHDNLYWYRRVMGKEIKFLLHFVKESKQDESGMPNNRFLAERTGGTYSTLKVQPAELEDSGVYFCASSQGSGGSYNEQFFGPGTRLTVL.

The table lists this clone with a count of one. V gene TRBV5-6 combines with J gene TRBJ2-2; 8 bases line up with TRBD1. Germline trimming cut 2 bases from V and 6 bases from J; bases unmatched to any gene: 3. This CDR3 has 14 amino acids. The germline gives CDR1 SGHDT, CDR2 YYEEEE. Here the CDR3 reads CASSFPDRAGELFF. DNA for the CDR3: TGTGCCAGCAGCTTCCCGGACAGGGCCGGGGAGCTGTTTTTT.

The CDR3, as DNA: TGTGCCAGCAGTGAAGCGCGGGGTATGGAGGGGATGGGCTACGAGCAGTACTTC. Amino acid sequence: CASSEARGMEGMGYEQYF. The rearrangement joins TRBV2 to TRBJ2-7, with a weak D call TRBD2 (6 bases). The CDR3 covers 18 residues. Trimming cost V 0 bases and J 3 bases, with 21 bases left between them. Germline V gives CDR1 SNHLY, CDR2 FYNNEI.

This clone has just a few counts. The chain carries TRBV11-2 and TRBJ2-3; TRBD2 agrees at 11 bases. Germline V gives CDR1 SGHAT, CDR2 FQNNGV. The CDR3 sequence is 15 residues long. J gave up 3 bases and V 4 bases, and 3 bases lay outside the gene matches. CDR3 protein: CASSSTSGETDTQYF. The CDR3 coding sequence is TGTGCCAGCAGCTCGACTAGCGGGGAAACAGATACGCAGTATTTT.

The V and J genes are TRBV29-1 and TRBJ2-1, with 10 bases aligning to TRBD2. J gave up 6 bases and V 4 bases, and 15 bases lay outside the gene matches. The CDR3 totals 17 residues. The germline gives CDR1 SQVTM, CDR2 ANQGSEA. In DNA, the CDR3 is TGCAGCGTTGTAAACTTCCTAATAGCGGGGGGACGCAATGAGCAGTTCTTC. This codes for CSVVNFLIAGGRNEQFF.

The chain is built from TRBV7-2 and TRBJ2-1, with 7 bases fitting TRBD2. Trimming at V came to 2 bases and at J to 0 bases, leaving 7 bases not matched to a gene. The CDR3 totals 17 residues. CDR1 and CDR2 (germline): SGHTA, FQGNSA. The CDR3, as DNA: TGTGCCAGCAGCTTATCGGGGGGAATCAGCTCCTACAATGAGCAGTTCTTC. It encodes CASSLSGGISSYNEQFF. The variable domain in full, completed from reference TRBV7-2 and TRBJ2-1, reads GAGVSQSPSNKVTEKGKDVELRCDPISGHTALYWYRQSLGQGLEFLIYFQGNSAPDKSGLPSDRFSAERTGGSVSTLTIQRTQQEDSAVYLCASSLSGGISSYNEQFFGPGTRLTVL.

Comments on this clone: The junction shows a germline mismatch at one end, possibly a read error. Other DNA sequences within the sample encode an identical CDR3. The J gene is TRBJ2-2, the V gene TRBV7-9; 12 nucleotides line up with TRBD2. Germline V gene lookup returns CDR1 SEHNR and CDR2 FQNEAQ (reference sequence). This CDR3 is built from 18 residues. Written as DNA, the CDR3 is TGCGCCAGCAGCCTAAAAGTGCGACTAGCGGGAGTCACCGGGGAGCTGTTTTTT. Translation gives CASSLKVRLAGVTGELFF.

The chain joins TRBV4-2 to TRBJ1-6; the D is unclear. Germline-derived CDR1 and CDR2 are LGHNA and YNFKEQ. The CDR3 is made up of 17 amino acids. V dropped 0 bases and J dropped 9 bases, with 18 bases sitting between them. The DNA for the CDR3 is TGTGCCAGCAGCCAAGATCAGGCCGGGAGGCCTAGTTCACCCCTCCACTTT. Its translation: CASSQDQAGRPSSPLHF.

The chain recombines TRBV4-3 with TRBJ1-3, with 7 bases aligning to TRBD1. V was clipped by 1 base and J by 3 bases; unmatched bases: 12. CDR3 length: 18 amino acids. CDR1 is LGHNA, CDR2 YSLEER, per germline. In DNA form, the CDR3 reads TGCGCCAGCAGCCAAGCCCTAGGCCCAACAGGGGTTGGAAACACCATATATTTT. It translates to CASSQALGPTGVGNTIYF.

This clone was seen once. The gene calls are TRBV4-1 and TRBJ2-2; no clear D gene. CDR1 and CDR2 from the germline V gene are MGHRA and YSYEKL. The CDR3 has 14 amino acids. V lost 0 bases and J 1 base, leaving 3 bases between the germline ends. CDR3: CASSQDLNTGELFF. In DNA, the CDR3 is TGCGCCAGCAGCCAAGACCTGAACACCGGGGAGCTGTTTTTT.

This chain joins TRBV10-3 and TRBJ2-7; tentative D call: TRBD2 (5 bases). Germline V CDR1 and CDR2: ENHRY, SYGVKD. The CDR3 covers 12 residues. Trimming stripped 4 bases from V and 6 bases from J, with 10 bases between. The CDR3 is CAISVEGSEQYF. For the CDR3, the DNA is TGTGCCATCAGTGTCGAGGGATCCGAGCAGTACTTC.

This clone appeared a few times. The CDR3 bases are TGCGCCAGCAGCCGAGGTGGGACAGGGCGCTACGAGCAGTACTTC. It encodes CASSRGGTGRYEQYF. This chain links TRBV5-1 with TRBJ2-7, with 9 bases matching TRBD1. Germline loops: CDR1 SGHRS, CDR2 YFSETQ. The CDR3 is 15 residues long. With 4 bases clipped from V and 3 bases from J, the junction kept 8 bases outside the gene matches.

The rearrangement uses TRBV9 and TRBJ1-4; perhaps TRBD1 as D (6 bases). V was shortened by 3 bases and J by 0 bases, with 18 bases between the two germline ends. CDR1 and CDR2 from the germline V gene are SGDLS and YYNGEE. This CDR3 region has 18 residues. CDR3 in amino acids: CASSAHTGFPPTNEKLFF. CDR3 nucleotide sequence: TGTGCCAGCAGCGCCCACACAGGGTTTCCCCCAACTAATGAAAAACTGTTTTTT.

This rearrangement joins TRBV27 to TRBJ1-2; 7 nucleotides align to TRBD1. This CDR3 has 14 residues. CDR1 and CDR2 (germline): MNHEY, SMNVEV (reference sequence). J was trimmed by 0 bases and V by 6 bases; bases with no gene match: 4. The CDR3 region has the DNA TGTGCCAGCAGCTTGACAGGGACTAACTATGGCTACACCTTC. Protein product: CASSLTGTNYGYTF.

This rearrangement joins TRBV5-1 to TRBJ1-2; the match to TRBD1 covers 12 bases. The trim removed 3 bases at V and 4 bases at J, leaving 4 bases unmatched. Germline assignment: CDR1 SGHRS and CDR2 YFSETQ. This CDR3 has 15 amino acids. The CDR3 coding sequence is TGCGCCAGCAGCTACCCGGGACAGGGGGCCTATGGCTACACCTTC. The encoded protein is CASSYPGQGAYGYTF. The whole variable domain, filled in from reference TRBV5-1 and TRBJ1-2, reads KAGVTQTPRYLIKTRGQQVTLSCSPISGHRSVSWYQQTPGQGLQFLFEYFSETQRNKGNFPGRFSGRQFSNSRSEMNVSTLELGDSALYLCASSYPGQGAYGYTFGSGTRLTVV.

This clone was detected once. The chain employs TRBV2 and TRBJ1-5; no definite D call. The length of the CDR3 is 15 residues. CDR1 SNHLY and CDR2 FYNNEI come from the germline V gene. The V end lost 0 bases, the J end lost 4 bases, and 10 bases lay between the germline ends. In DNA form, the CDR3 reads TGTGCCAGCAGTGAAGCGTCCCCACAGAATCAGCCCCAGCATTTT. Its protein is CASSEASPQNQPQHF.

V usage is TRBV3-1 (or the pseudogene TRBV3-2) and J usage is TRBJ2-1; D might be TRBD1 (5 bases). CDR1 is LGHDT and CDR2 is YNNKEL in the germline V gene (reference sequence). The V end was cut by 4 bases, the J end by 5 bases, with 18 bases between. There are 16 residues in the CDR3. CDR3 residues: CASSPDQGTPHNEQFF. Written as DNA, the CDR3 is TGTGCCAGCAGCCCCGATCAGGGTACCCCCCACAATGAGCAGTTCTTC.

This rearrangement joins TRBV5-1 to TRBJ1-1; D is unclear. There are 13 residues in the CDR3. V gave up 1 base and J gave up 6 bases, with 10 bases separating them. In germline, CDR1 is SGHRS, CDR2 YFSETQ. CDR3 in amino acids: CASSLSTPAEAFF. The CDR3 DNA follows: TGCGCCAGCAGCTTGTCGACACCCGCTGAAGCTTTCTTT.

V is TRBV2 and J is TRBJ2-6; perhaps TRBD2 as D (5 bases). CDR1 and CDR2 from the germline V gene are SNHLY and FYNNEI. The CDR3 runs 14 residues. The ends were cut back, 11 bases at V and 2 bases at J, with 13 bases in the middle. CDR3 bases: TGTGCCGGGAGACGTGGCGCTGGGGCCAACGTCCTGACTTTC. Amino acids: CAGRRGAGANVLTF.

This clone appeared many times. V gene TRBV19 combines with J gene TRBJ1-3; D is unclear. This CDR3 spans 17 amino acids. CDR1 and CDR2 (germline): LNHDA, SQIVND (reference sequence). V shed 3 bases and J shed 0 bases, with 15 bases lying between them. The CDR3 loop reads CASSINPRTVSGNTIYF. CDR3 bases: TGTGCCAGTAGTATCAATCCCCGGACTGTCTCTGGAAACACCATATATTTT.

A single count supports this clone. The chain links TRBV12-3 or TRBV12-4 to TRBJ2-1; D is unclear. Trimming pared 5 bases from V and 8 bases from J, leaving 7 bases between. The CDR3 length is 11 residues. The CDR3 nucleotides read TGTGCCAGCAGTGTAGTAGATGAGCAGTTCTTC. It translates to CASSVVDEQFF.

The chain combines TRBV6-2 or TRBV6-3 with TRBJ1-5; unclear D gene. The CDR3 has 15 amino acids. Germline assignment: CDR1 MNHEY and CDR2 SVGEGT. The ends were cut back, 2 bases at V and 6 bases at J, with 14 bases in the middle. Here the CDR3 reads CASSYHTTGVQPQHF. The CDR3 DNA reads as TGTGCCAGCAGTTACCACACCACCGGGGTTCAGCCCCAGCATTTT.

The genes are TRBV5-1 and TRBJ1-1; TRBD1 agrees at 12 bases. CDR3 length: 14 residues. Germline values: CDR1 SGHRS, CDR2 YFSETQ. The V and J ends lost 5 bases and 7 bases, in that order; junction bases with no gene match: 6. The CDR3 DNA reads as TGCGCCAGCAGGGGGGACAGGGGGCAGAGTGAAGCTTTCTTT. This codes for CASRGDRGQSEAFF.

The chain uses TRBV11-2 and TRBJ1-1; D is undetermined. V dropped 3 bases and J dropped 1 base, with 6 bases sitting between them. Germline CDR1 SGHAT, CDR2 FQNNGV. The CDR3 covers 13 residues. CDR3 protein: CASSFGWNTEAFF. CDR3 nucleotides: TGTGCCAGCAGCTTCGGGTGGAACACTGAAGCTTTCTTT. The whole variable domain, filled in from reference TRBV11-2 and TRBJ1-1, reads EAGVAQSPRYKIIEKRQSVAFWCNPISGHATLYWYQQILGQGPKLLIQFQNNGVVDDSQLPKDRFSAERLKGVDSTLKIQPAKLEDSAVYLCASSFGWNTEAFFGQGTRLTVV.

J is TRBJ1-4 and V is TRBV4-1, with D uncertain. The germline V gene has CDR1 MGHRA and CDR2 YSYEKL. This CDR3 comprises 15 residues. V lost 0 bases to trimming and J lost 8 bases, with 13 bases between them. The CDR3 loop is CASSQEVTRGEKLFF. The CDR3 DNA sequence: TGCGCCAGCAGCCAAGAGGTGACTCGAGGGGAAAAACTGTTTTTT.

The chain recombines TRBV27 with TRBJ1-2; weak D call: TRBD1 (6 bases). Looked up from germline, CDR1 is MNHEY and CDR2 is SMNVEV (reference sequence). The V end lost 5 bases, the J end lost 7 bases, and 20 bases lay between the germline ends. This CDR3 has 15 residues. DNA of the CDR3: TGTGCCAGCAGTCCCAGTCTTACAGGGTCGGGTGGCTACACCTTC. It is translated as CASSPSLTGSGGYTF.

The chain uses TRBV6-1 and TRBJ1-1, with D perhaps TRBD1 (6 bases). The CDR3 consists of 15 residues. Trimming took 3 bases from V and 0 from J, leaving 11 bases between them. Looked up from germline, CDR1 is MNHNS and CDR2 is SASEGT. This CDR3 is CASSDLDRLNTEAFF. CDR3 sequence (DNA): TGTGCCAGCAGTGACCTAGACAGGTTGAACACTGAAGCTTTCTTT.

This chain joins TRBV2 and TRBJ1-1, with TRBD1 as a possible D gene (5 bases). Deletions cut 8 bases from V and 0 bases from J, with 13 bases between. Germline V gene sequence: CDR1 SNHLY, CDR2 FYNNEI. This CDR3 has 14 amino acids. DNA of the CDR3: TGTGCCAGCCGCAGGGATAGAATGAACACTGAAGCTTTCTTT. It yields the protein CASRRDRMNTEAFF.